This is a list of T cell receptor beta chains from one sample in a study of T cells in Graves' hyperthyroidism and ophthalmopathy. TCRdb re-called the multiplex PCR reads with MiXCR, one entry per CDR3 protein. The sample lists approximately 360,000 distinct CDR3 sequences, more than 20% seen once, with less than 75% in the top ten. The sequenced sample consisted of blood. The receptors were gathered from a man aged 50-59 years with Graves' hyperthyroidism. Both conserved end residues are trimmed from each CDR3.

j_call v_call cdr3_aa
TRBJ2-1 TRBV14 ASSPPGLADYNEQF
TRBJ1-3 TRBV19 ASSMDKFLGTIY
TRBJ2-1 TRBV28 ASSDRRRSEQF
TRBJ2-5 TRBV3-1 ASSQDRTAGQTQY
TRBJ1-3 TRBV5-1 ASSLVGQKSSGNTIY
TRBJ2-1 TRBV30 AWTLAISGMGNEQF
TRBJ2-2 TRBV5-1 ASSPFGTSANTGELF
TRBJ1-3 TRBV20-1 SARAGNTIY
TRBJ2-3 TRBV3-1 ASSQDIGDTQY
TRBJ1-5 TRBV29-1 SVAGSSNQPQH
TRBJ1-1 TRBV10-1 ASSAGQGGAEAF
TRBJ2-2 TRBV20-1 STLAENTGELF
TRBJ2-7 TRBV29-1 SVVVDYEQY
TRBJ2-7 TRBV6-1 ASSEWRNEQY
TRBJ2-5 TRBV6-1 ASSYKAGGETQY
TRBJ2-1 TRBV11-3 ASSLGGLDYNEQF
TRBJ2-3 TRBV2 ASSEGGGGQDTQY
TRBJ2-5 TRBV2 ASRRTSGLQETQY
TRBJ2-5 TRBV28 ASSGLTVAGVETQY
TRBJ2-3 TRBV7-9 ASSSPLGFGGADTQY
TRBJ2-4 TRBV12-3/TRBV12-4 ASSASGLAKNIQY
TRBJ1-1 TRBV6-1 ASGSGRWGVNTEAF
TRBJ2-2 TRBV11-1 ASSLEGQSTGELF
TRBJ1-1 TRBV6-1 ASRERQDYTEAF
TRBJ2-5 TRBV6-1 ASSGQGEETQY